These 30 T cell receptor beta chains were all obtained from the same sample, sequenced in a study of blood T cell repertoires in COVID-19. Profiled with immunoSEQ multiplex PCR; TCRdb holds only in-frame clones, not every one. The sample yields 150,000 or so clones, about 83% seen once. The source material was peripheral blood. These TCRs come from an older woman with COVID-19, enrolled during active disease.

The V call is TRBV6-5, the J call TRBJ2-3, with TRBD2 identical over 8 bases. V lost 6 bases, J lost 5 bases, and 4 bases stayed unmatched. The CDR3 runs 13 residues. Germline CDR1 and CDR2: MNHEY and SVGAGI. For the CDR3, the DNA is TGTGCCAGCAGCGGGGGGGCAGTAGATACGCAGTATTTT. Its translation: CASSGGAVDTQYF.

The chain links TRBV7-9 to TRBJ1-1, with 9 positions matching TRBD1. The V gene end was trimmed by 5 bases and the J gene end by 0 bases; junction bases not matched to a gene: 4. The V gene's germline CDR1 is SEHNR and CDR2 FQNEAQ (reference sequence). The CDR3 loop spans 15 amino acids. The CDR3 loop is CASSTGQGMNTEAFF. Written as DNA, the CDR3 is TGTGCCAGCAGCACCGGACAGGGGATGAACACTGAAGCTTTCTTT.

The chain recombines TRBV27 with TRBJ2-2, with D maybe TRBD2 (6 bases). This CDR3 comprises 15 residues. V lost 9 bases, J lost 2 bases, and 16 bases lay in between. From germline, CDR1 is MNHEY and CDR2 SMNVEV (reference sequence). CDR3 nucleotides: TGTGCCAGTCATACGGGACTTTTCAACACCGGGGAGCTGTTTTTT. Its translation is CASHTGLFNTGELFF.

The V call is TRBV7-9, the J call TRBJ1-2; TRBD1 matches 7 bases. The ends lost 5 bases at V and 8 bases at J; junction bases unmatched: 11. The CDR3 is 14 amino acids. Germline V gene lookup returns CDR1 SEHNR and CDR2 FQNEAQ (reference sequence). CDR3 sequence reads: CASSPTTGAGGYTF. CDR3 DNA sequence: TGTGCCAGCAGCCCGACTACAGGGGCGGGAGGCTACACCTTC.

The V gene is TRBV18, the J gene TRBJ1-2; 7 bases match TRBD1. The germline V gene has CDR1 KGHSH and CDR2 LQKENI. Losses at the gene ends were 2 bases for V and 8 bases for J; bases not matched to a gene: 8. The CDR3 contains 14 residues. The CDR3 bases are TGTGCCAGCTCACCAGGAGGGGGCCTTCGGGGCTACACCTTC. Translating gives CASSPGGGLRGYTF.

The genes are TRBV7-8 and TRBJ2-7; D remains unclear. The V gene's germline CDR1 is SGHVS and CDR2 FQNEAQ. This CDR3 comprises 13 residues. V was clipped by 0 bases and J by 5 bases, with 8 bases between them. In nucleotides, the CDR3 is TGTGCCAGCAGCTTAGCGGGCCGGAACGAGCAGTACTTC. Amino acid sequence: CASSLAGRNEQYF.

Written as DNA, the CDR3 is TGTGCCAGCAGCCCTTGGACTAGCACAGATACGCAGTATTTT. This gives the protein CASSPWTSTDTQYF. This chain links TRBV7-9 with TRBJ2-3; D might be TRBD2 (5 bases). The CDR3 extends over 14 amino acids. V lost 5 bases and J lost 0, with 9 bases in between. Germline-derived CDR1 and CDR2 are SEHNR and FQNEAQ (reference sequence).

The CDR3 region has the DNA TGTGCCAGCAGCCCGACAGGGGCCAATTCACCCCTCCACTTT. Protein product: CASSPTGANSPLHF. V gene TRBV6-5 combines with J gene TRBJ1-6; 8 nucleotides agree with TRBD1. V shed 6 bases and J 7 bases; nucleotides not matched to a gene: 5. There are 14 residues in the CDR3. The germline V gene has CDR1 MNHEY and CDR2 SVGAGI.

The chain employs TRBV29-1 and TRBJ1-5; 7 nucleotides align to TRBD1. CDR3 size: 15 residues. The trim removed 7 bases at V and 7 bases at J, leaving 16 bases unmatched. Germline CDR1 and CDR2: SQVTM and ANQGSEA. The DNA of the CDR3 is TGCAGCGCACTGACAGGGATGGACCTCAGCCAGCCCCAGCATTTT. This encodes CSALTGMDLSQPQHF.

This chain joins TRBV12-5 and TRBJ2-7; D is perhaps TRBD1 (6 bases). Trimming took 7 bases from V and 0 from J, leaving 13 bases between them. This CDR3 region has 14 residues. The germline V gene has CDR1 LGHNT and CDR2 FRNRAP. The CDR3 spells CASALTGSSYEQYV. Written as DNA, the CDR3 is TGTGCTAGTGCCCTGACAGGAAGCTCCTACGAGCAGTACGTC.

The chain links TRBV9 to TRBJ1-5; D not resolved. There are 14 residues in the CDR3. V was clipped by 2 bases and J by 3 bases, with 9 bases between them. Germline lookup yields CDR1 SGDLS and CDR2 YYNGEE. The CDR3 sequence: CASSVLGNNQPQHF. CDR3 DNA sequence: TGTGCCAGCAGCGTCTTGGGCAACAATCAGCCCCAGCATTTT.

This sequence joins TRBV5-8 and TRBJ2-1; 9 nucleotides agree with TRBD1. V was pared by 1 base and J by 8 bases, with 13 bases of the junction left unmatched. Per the germline V gene, CDR1 is SGHTS and CDR2 is YDEGEE. The length of the CDR3 is 17 residues. The chain's CDR3 is CASSLTRITGGRHEQFF. DNA of the CDR3: TGTGCCAGCAGCTTGACCAGGATTACAGGGGGCCGTCATGAGCAGTTCTTC.

V usage is TRBV6-6 and J usage is TRBJ2-2; D might be TRBD2 (5 bases). V gave up 6 bases and J gave up 7 bases, with 12 bases separating them. The CDR3 is 13 amino acids. CDR1 and CDR2 from the germline V gene are MNHNY and SVGAGI (reference sequence). In DNA, the CDR3 is TGTGCCAGCAGCCCCCGGGAAGGCGGGGAGCTGTTTTTT. Translated: CASSPREGGELFF.

The chain employs TRBV27 and TRBJ1-5, with no clear D. The CDR3 extends over 15 amino acids. Germline V gene data show CDR1 as MNHEY and CDR2 as SMNVEV (reference sequence). With 5 bases removed from V and 0 bases from J, the gap between germline ends came to 11 bases. DNA of the CDR3: TGTGCCAGCAGTCCCCGGGGAAATAGCAATCAGCCCCAGCATTTT. Protein: CASSPRGNSNQPQHF.

The V gene is TRBV18, the J gene TRBJ2-7, with 9 bases that match TRBD1. Trimming took 3 bases from V and 5 from J; bases not matched to a gene: 2. CDR1 and CDR2 from the germline V gene are KGHSH and LQKENI. The CDR3 spans 13 residues. The CDR3 is CASSPGQGHEQYF. The CDR3 coding sequence is TGTGCCAGCTCACCGGGACAGGGCCACGAGCAGTACTTC.

The chain links TRBV6-6 to TRBJ1-1; D not certain. CDR3 length equals 13 residues. Trimming stripped 5 bases from V and 3 bases from J, with 10 bases between. Germline CDR1 MNHNY, CDR2 SVGAGI (reference sequence). DNA for the CDR3: TGTGCCAGCAGTCCCGGGATGTACACTGAAGCTTTCTTT. Translation gives CASSPGMYTEAFF.

The chain combines TRBV18 with TRBJ2-4; weak D call: TRBD1 (5 bases). CDR3 size: 17 residues. The V gene lost 2 bases and the J gene lost 1 base, with 15 bases spanning the gap. Looked up from germline, CDR1 is KGHSH and CDR2 is LQKENI. This chain's CDR3 is CASSPRSGFEAKNIQYF. The DNA for the CDR3 is TGTGCCAGCTCACCAAGGTCAGGGTTCGAGGCCAAAAACATTCAGTACTTC.

This rearrangement joins TRBV6-2 or TRBV6-3 to TRBJ1-1; D is undetermined. Germline CDR1 MNHEY, CDR2 SVGEGT. V shed 6 bases and J shed 6 bases, with 17 bases lying between them. This CDR3 contains 14 residues. CDR3: CASRPLPGYPEAFF. The DNA for the CDR3 is TGTGCCAGCAGGCCTCTACCGGGGTACCCTGAAGCTTTCTTT.

This rearrangement joins TRBV5-4 to TRBJ1-3; D possibly corresponds to TRBD1 (5 bases). The length of the CDR3 is 15 residues. Germline V gene sequence: CDR1 SGHNT, CDR2 YYREEE (reference sequence). Trimming cost V 0 bases and J 0 bases, with 7 bases left between them. CDR3 loop: CASSLGGGSGNTIYF. In DNA, the CDR3 is TGTGCCAGCAGCTTGGGGGGGGGCTCTGGAAACACCATATATTTT.

This clone was seen a few times. This chain links TRBV9 with TRBJ1-3; possible D gene TRBD1, 5 bases. CDR1 and CDR2 from the germline V gene are SGDLS and YYNGEE. V gave up 4 bases and J gave up 3 bases, with 20 bases separating them. The CDR3 sequence is 17 residues long. CDR3 bases: TGTGCCAGCAGCACTCAGGCAGGGCAGGGATTTGGAAACACCATATATTTT. Its translation: CASSTQAGQGFGNTIYF. Variable domain in full (rest from reference TRBV9 and TRBJ1-3): DSGVTQTPKHLITATGQRVTLRCSPRSGDLSVYWYQQSLDQGLQFLIQYYNGEERAKGNILERFSAQQFPDLHSELNLSSLELGDSALYFCASSTQAGQGFGNTIYFGEGSWLTVV.

CDR3 amino acids: CASSGEADTQYF. As DNA, the CDR3 is TGTGCCAGCAGCGGGGAGGCAGATACGCAGTATTTT. The chain carries TRBV5-6 and TRBJ2-3; TRBD2 might be the D (6 bases). Trimming left V 4 bases short and J 4 bases short, with 7 bases between. The CDR3 runs 12 residues. CDR1 is SGHDT, CDR2 YYEEEE, per germline.

V gene TRBV6-1 combines with J gene TRBJ2-2; D possibly corresponds to TRBD1 (8 bases). CDR3 length: 19 amino acids. V lost 4 bases, J lost 4 bases, and 25 bases lay in between. Germline CDR1 is MNHNS and CDR2 is SASEGT. The CDR3 spells CASSGPRGSRGRFTGELFF. The CDR3 DNA follows: TGTGCCAGCAGTGGTCCGCGGGGGAGCAGGGGGCGGTTCACCGGGGAGCTGTTTTTT.

This sequence joins TRBV15 and TRBJ1-1, with a tentative D call TRBD1 (5 bases). Germline V gives CDR1 LNHNV, CDR2 YYDKDF (reference sequence). V lost 5 bases to trimming and J lost 1 base, with 11 bases between them. This CDR3 is built from 14 residues. CDR3 bases: TGTGCCACCAGCTGGGGGGTAACGAACACTGAAGCTTTCTTT. Residues: CATSWGVTNTEAFF.

CDR3 nucleotide sequence: TGTGCCAGCAGCCTTCGGACAGGCGTAAGCTCCTACAATGAGCAGTTCTTC. This translates into CASSLRTGVSSYNEQFF. This chain connects TRBV3-1 (or the pseudogene TRBV3-2) to TRBJ2-1; the match to TRBD1 covers 7 bases. The CDR3 sequence is 17 residues long. Trimming removed 4 bases from V and 0 bases from J; junction bases left unmatched: 9. The germline gives CDR1 LGHDT, CDR2 YNNKEL (reference sequence).

This clone was recorded only once. This rearrangement joins TRBV7-6 to TRBJ2-5, with TRBD2 identical over 9 bases. This CDR3 has 15 residues. After removal of 3 bases from V and 1 base from J, the junction contained 3 bases not matched to a gene. In germline, CDR1 is SGHVS, CDR2 FNYEAQ. The CDR3 region has the DNA TGTGCCAGCAGCTTGGGCGGGGGGGCCCAAGAGACCCAGTACTTC. Residues: CASSLGGGAQETQYF.

The V and J genes are TRBV6-5 and TRBJ1-3; TRBD1 agrees at 7 bases. V shed 2 bases and J 4 bases; nucleotides not matched to a gene: 5. The CDR3 length is 15 residues. Per the germline V gene, CDR1 is MNHEY and CDR2 is SVGAGI. For the CDR3, the DNA is TGTGCCAGCAGTTACCAGACAGGGACCGGAAACACCATATATTTT. Translated: CASSYQTGTGNTIYF.

V and J are TRBV5-6 and TRBJ2-7, with unresolved D. The CDR3 covers 15 residues. Germline assignment: CDR1 SGHDT and CDR2 YYEEEE. V lost 1 base and J lost 4, with 15 bases in between. CDR3 loop: CASSLRLSDTYEQYV. The CDR3 DNA is TGTGCCAGCAGCTTGCGATTGTCAGATACATACGAGCAGTACGTC.

This clone was observed a handful of times. This sequence joins TRBV2 and TRBJ2-5, with 8 bases that match TRBD1. Germline V gene sequence: CDR1 SNHLY, CDR2 FYNNEI. Unmatched junction bases numbered 10, after V lost 5 bases and J lost 5 bases. This CDR3 contains 15 residues. The DNA for the CDR3 is TGTGCCAGCAGTACCAGGACAGGGTCGTTGGAGACCCAGTACTTC. Translating gives CASSTRTGSLETQYF. Variable domain in full (rest from reference TRBV2 and TRBJ2-5): EPEVTQTPSHQVTQMGQEVILRCVPISNHLYFYWYRQILGQKVEFLVSFYNNEISEKSEIFDDQFSVERPDGSNFTLKIRSTKLEDSAMYFCASSTRTGSLETQYFGPGTRLLVL.

The chain employs TRBV14 and TRBJ1-1; no reliable D call. Trimming removed 4 bases at V and 6 bases at J, with 15 bases between. Germline V gives CDR1 SGHDN, CDR2 FVKESK. This CDR3 is 14 amino acids long. Written as DNA, the CDR3 is TGTGCCAGCAGCCTTAGAGCCTCGGGAGCTGAAGCTTTCTTT. It codes for CASSLRASGAEAFF. Drawing the rest from reference TRBV14 and TRBJ1-1, the complete variable domain is EAGVTQFPSHSVIEKGQTVTLRCDPISGHDNLYWYRRVMGKEIKFLLHFVKESKQDESGMPNNRFLAERTGGTYSTLKVQPAELEDSGVYFCASSLRASGAEAFFGQGTRLTVV.

The chain employs TRBV5-1 and TRBJ2-7; D call uncertain. The CDR3 has 12 residues. Trimming stripped 0 bases from V and 3 bases from J, with 4 bases between. The germline V gene has CDR1 SGHRS and CDR2 YFSETQ. The CDR3 bases are TGCGCCAGCAGCTTGGACAACTACGAGCAGTACTTC. It encodes CASSLDNYEQYF.